Listed here are 2 T cell receptor beta chains from one sample, sequenced in a study of beta chain features in type 1 diabetes. TCRB transcripts that were expressed got sequenced, as all of the isolated RNA had been reverse transcribed. Only in-frame clones appear in the TCRdb table, and some are missing; sequencing was by immunoSEQ multiplex PCR. The sample carries around 400,000 clones, around 16% recorded once. The sequenced sample was naive CD4+ T cells from blood. These receptors all stem from a woman in her late teens or twenties in good health.

The chain carries TRBV30 and TRBJ1-2; 7 positions agree with TRBD1. Germline CDR1 is GTSNPN and CDR2 is SVGIG (reference sequence). The trim removed 2 bases at V and 4 bases at J, leaving 10 bases unmatched. The CDR3 has 15 residues. CDR3: CAWSLKKDRPYGYTF. Here the CDR3 DNA reads TGTGCCTGGAGTCTTAAGAAGGACAGGCCCTATGGCTACACCTTC.

The chain combines TRBV7-9 with TRBJ1-1; 7 nucleotides align to TRBD1. Germline V gene sequence: CDR1 SEHNR, CDR2 FQNEAQ (reference sequence). V lost 1 base to trimming and J lost 1 base; unmatched junction nucleotides: 3. The CDR3 extends over 15 amino acids. CDR3 in amino acids: CASSLGRTGNTEAFF. The DNA of the CDR3 is TGTGCCAGCAGCTTAGGTAGGACAGGGAACACTGAAGCTTTCTTT.